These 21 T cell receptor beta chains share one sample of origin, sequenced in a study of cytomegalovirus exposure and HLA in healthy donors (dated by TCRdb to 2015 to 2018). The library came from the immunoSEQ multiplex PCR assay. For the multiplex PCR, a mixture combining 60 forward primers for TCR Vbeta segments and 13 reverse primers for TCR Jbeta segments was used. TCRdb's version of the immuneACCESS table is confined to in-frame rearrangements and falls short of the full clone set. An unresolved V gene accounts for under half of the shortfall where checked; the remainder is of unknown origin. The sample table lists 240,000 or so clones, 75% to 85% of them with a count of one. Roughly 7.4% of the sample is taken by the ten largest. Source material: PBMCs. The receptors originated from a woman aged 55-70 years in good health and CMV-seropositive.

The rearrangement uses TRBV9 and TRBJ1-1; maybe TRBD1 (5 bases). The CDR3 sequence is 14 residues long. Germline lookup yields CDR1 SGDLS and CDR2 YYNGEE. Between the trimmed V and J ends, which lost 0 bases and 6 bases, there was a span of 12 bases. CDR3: CASSVGRGTSEAFF. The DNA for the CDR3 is TGTGCCAGCAGCGTAGGTAGGGGAACGTCTGAAGCTTTCTTT.

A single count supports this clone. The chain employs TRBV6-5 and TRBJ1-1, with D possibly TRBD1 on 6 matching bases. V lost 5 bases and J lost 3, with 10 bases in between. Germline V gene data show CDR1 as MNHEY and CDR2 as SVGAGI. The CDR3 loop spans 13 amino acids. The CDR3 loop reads CASSRSGDTEAFF. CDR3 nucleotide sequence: TGTGCCAGCAGTCGCTCAGGGGACACTGAAGCTTTCTTT.

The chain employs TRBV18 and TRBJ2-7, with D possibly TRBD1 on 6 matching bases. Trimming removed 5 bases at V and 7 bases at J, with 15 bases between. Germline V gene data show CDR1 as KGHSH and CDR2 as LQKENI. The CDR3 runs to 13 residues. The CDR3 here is CASSLQGSDEQYF. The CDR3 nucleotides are TGTGCCAGCTCATTACAGGGTTCCGATGAGCAGTACTTC. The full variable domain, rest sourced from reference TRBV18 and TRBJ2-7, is NAGVMQNPRHLVRRRGQEARLRCSPMKGHSHVYWYRQLPEEGLKFMVYLQKENIIDESGMPKERFSAEFPKEGPSILRIQQVVRGDSAAYFCASSLQGSDEQYFGPGTRLTVT.

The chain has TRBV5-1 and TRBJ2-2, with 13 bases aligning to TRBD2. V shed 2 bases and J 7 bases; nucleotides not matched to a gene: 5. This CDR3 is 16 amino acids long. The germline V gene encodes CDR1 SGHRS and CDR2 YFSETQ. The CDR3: CASSFGLAGVNGELFF. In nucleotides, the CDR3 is TGCGCCAGCAGCTTTGGACTAGCGGGAGTAAACGGGGAGCTGTTTTTT.

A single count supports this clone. The CDR3 spells CASSFRSAGYYEQYF. CDR3 in DNA: TGTGCCAGCAGCTTCAGATCTGCGGGGTACTACGAGCAGTACTTC. The genes are TRBV13 and TRBJ2-7, with D perhaps TRBD2 (6 bases). CDR3 length: 15 residues. Germline V gene lookup returns CDR1 PRHDT and CDR2 FYEKMQ (reference sequence). Trimming pared 3 bases from V and 3 bases from J, leaving 15 bases between. The variable domain in full, completed from reference TRBV13 and TRBJ2-7, reads AAGVIQSPRHLIKEKRETATLKCYPIPRHDTVYWYQQGPGQDPQFLISFYEKMQSDKGSIPDRFSAQQFSDYHSELNMSSLELGDSALYFCASSFRSAGYYEQYFGPGTRLTVT.

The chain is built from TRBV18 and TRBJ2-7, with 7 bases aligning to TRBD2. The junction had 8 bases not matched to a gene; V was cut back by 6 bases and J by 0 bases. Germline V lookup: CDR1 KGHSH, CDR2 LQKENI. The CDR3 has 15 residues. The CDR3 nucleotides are TGTGCCAGCTCGGCGACTAGCCCGAGCTCCTACGAGCAGTACTTC. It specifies CASSATSPSSYEQYF. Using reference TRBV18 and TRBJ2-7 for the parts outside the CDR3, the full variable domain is NAGVMQNPRHLVRRRGQEARLRCSPMKGHSHVYWYRQLPEEGLKFMVYLQKENIIDESGMPKERFSAEFPKEGPSILRIQQVVRGDSAAYFCASSATSPSSYEQYFGPGTRLTVT.

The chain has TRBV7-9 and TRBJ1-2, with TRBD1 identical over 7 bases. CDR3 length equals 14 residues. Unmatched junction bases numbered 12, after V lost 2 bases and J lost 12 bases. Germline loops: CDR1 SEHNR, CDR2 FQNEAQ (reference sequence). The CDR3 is CASSLRGDRSSDTF. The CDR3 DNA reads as TGTGCCAGCAGCTTAAGGGGGGACAGAAGTAGTGACACCTTC.

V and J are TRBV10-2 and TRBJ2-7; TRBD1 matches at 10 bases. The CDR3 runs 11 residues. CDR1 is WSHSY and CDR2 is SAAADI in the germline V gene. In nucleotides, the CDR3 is TGCGCGACGGGACAGGGGTACGAGCAGTACTTC. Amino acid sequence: CATGQGYEQYF.

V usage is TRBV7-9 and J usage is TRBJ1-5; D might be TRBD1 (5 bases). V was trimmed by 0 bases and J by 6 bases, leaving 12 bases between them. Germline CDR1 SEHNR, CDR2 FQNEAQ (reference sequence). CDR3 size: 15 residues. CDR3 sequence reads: CASSLAPGVGQPQHF. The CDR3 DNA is TGTGCCAGCAGCTTAGCGCCGGGGGTGGGTCAGCCCCAGCATTTT.

The CDR3 here is CATSRDNTGELFF. The DNA of the CDR3 is TGTGCCACCAGCAGAGATAATACCGGGGAGCTGTTTTTT. The chain links TRBV15 to TRBJ2-2, with no clear D. The CDR3 extends over 13 amino acids. Germline assignment: CDR1 LNHNV and CDR2 YYDKDF (reference sequence). The ends were cut back, 0 bases at V and 5 bases at J, with 4 bases in the middle.

Here the CDR3 DNA reads TGTGCCAGCAGTTATGCGGGAGGAGGCACCGGGGAGCTGTTTTTT. Translating it yields CASSYAGGGTGELFF. This rearrangement joins TRBV6-6 to TRBJ2-2, with 8 bases lining up with TRBD2. Germline loops: CDR1 MNHNY, CDR2 SVGAGI (reference sequence). Trimming took 3 bases from V and 4 from J; bases not matched to a gene: 4. The CDR3 spans 15 residues.

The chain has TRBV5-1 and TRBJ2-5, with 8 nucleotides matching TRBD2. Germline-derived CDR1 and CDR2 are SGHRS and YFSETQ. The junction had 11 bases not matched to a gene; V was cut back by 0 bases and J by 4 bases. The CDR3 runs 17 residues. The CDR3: CASSLASGSVIGETQYF. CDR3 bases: TGCGCCAGCAGCTTGGCCAGCGGGAGTGTGATTGGAGAGACCCAGTACTTC.

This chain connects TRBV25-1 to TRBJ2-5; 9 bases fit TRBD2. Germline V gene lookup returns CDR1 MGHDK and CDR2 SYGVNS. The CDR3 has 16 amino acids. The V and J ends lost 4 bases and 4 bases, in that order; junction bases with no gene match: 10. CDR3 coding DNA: TGTGCCAGCAGTGGATCCGGCGGGAGGGGTCGAGAGACCCAGTACTTC. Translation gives CASSGSGGRGRETQYF.

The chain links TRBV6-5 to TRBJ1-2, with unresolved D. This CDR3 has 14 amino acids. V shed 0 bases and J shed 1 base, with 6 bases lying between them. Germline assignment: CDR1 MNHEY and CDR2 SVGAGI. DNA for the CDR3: TGTGCCAGCAGTTACTCGGCAGATAACTATGGCTACACCTTC. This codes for CASSYSADNYGYTF.

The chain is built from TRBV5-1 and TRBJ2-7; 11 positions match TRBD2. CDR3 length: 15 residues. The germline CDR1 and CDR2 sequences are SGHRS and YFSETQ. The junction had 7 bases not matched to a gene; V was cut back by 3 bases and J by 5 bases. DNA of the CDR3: TGCGCCAGCAGCTCCACTAGCGGGAGTACCGACGAGCAGTACTTC. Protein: CASSSTSGSTDEQYF.

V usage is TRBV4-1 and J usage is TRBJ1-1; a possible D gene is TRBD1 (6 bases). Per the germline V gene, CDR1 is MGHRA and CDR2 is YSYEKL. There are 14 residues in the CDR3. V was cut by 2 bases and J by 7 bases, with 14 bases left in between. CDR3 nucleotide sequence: TGCGCCAGCAGCCAAACGCTCGGACAGATTGAAGCTTTCTTT. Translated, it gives CASSQTLGQIEAFF.

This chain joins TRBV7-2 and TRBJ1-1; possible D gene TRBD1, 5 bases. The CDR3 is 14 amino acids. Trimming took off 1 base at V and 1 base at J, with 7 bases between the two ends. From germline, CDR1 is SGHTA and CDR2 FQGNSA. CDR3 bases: TGTGCCAGCAGCTTAGGACAGCCGAACACTGAAGCTTTCTTT. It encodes CASSLGQPNTEAFF.

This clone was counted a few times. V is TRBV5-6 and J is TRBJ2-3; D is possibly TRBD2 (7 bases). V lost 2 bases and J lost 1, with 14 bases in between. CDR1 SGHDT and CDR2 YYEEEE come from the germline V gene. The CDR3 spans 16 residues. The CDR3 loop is CASSFGGAGRTDTQYF. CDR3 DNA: TGTGCCAGCAGCTTTGGGGGGGCAGGGCGCACAGATACGCAGTATTTT.

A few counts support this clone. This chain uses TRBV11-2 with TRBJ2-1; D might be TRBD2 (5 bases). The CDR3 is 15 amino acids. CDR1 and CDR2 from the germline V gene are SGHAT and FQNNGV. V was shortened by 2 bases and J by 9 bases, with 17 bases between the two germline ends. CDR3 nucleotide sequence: TGTGCCAGCAGCTTAAGCCCGGGATCAAGGAGTGAGCAGTTCTTC. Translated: CASSLSPGSRSEQFF.

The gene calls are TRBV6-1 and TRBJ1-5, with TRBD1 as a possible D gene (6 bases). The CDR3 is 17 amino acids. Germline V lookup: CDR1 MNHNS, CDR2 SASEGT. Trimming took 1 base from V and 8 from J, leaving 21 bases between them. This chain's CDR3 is CASSEGGGGTPRKPQHF. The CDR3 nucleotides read TGTGCCAGCAGTGAAGGCGGGGGCGGGACGCCCCGAAAGCCCCAGCATTTT.

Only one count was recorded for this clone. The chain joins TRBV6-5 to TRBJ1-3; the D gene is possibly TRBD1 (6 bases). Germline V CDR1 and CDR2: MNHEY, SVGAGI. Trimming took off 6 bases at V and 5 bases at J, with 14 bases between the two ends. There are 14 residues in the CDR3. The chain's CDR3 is CASSPGGARNTIYF. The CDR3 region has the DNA TGTGCCAGCAGCCCGGGGGGGGCGAGAAACACCATATATTTT.